Presented here are 24 T cell receptor beta chains from one specimen sequenced in a study of blood T cell repertoires in COVID-19. Sequenced by immunoSEQ multiplex PCR; TCRdb stores in-frame clones only, minus some. This repertoire shows roughly 190,000 clones, 85% to 90% found once; its top ten account for roughly 6%. The sequencing input was peripheral blood. Source of these receptors: a man between 40 and 49 years old with active or convalescent COVID-19.

V gene TRBV4-3 combines with J gene TRBJ2-2; D possibly corresponds to TRBD1 (6 bases). CDR1 LGHNA and CDR2 YSLEER come from the germline V gene. The CDR3 is made up of 15 amino acids. Trimming left V 0 bases short and J 6 bases short, with 11 bases between. The CDR3 protein is CASSQEGHYPGELFF. DNA of the CDR3: TGCGCCAGCAGCCAAGAGGGACACTACCCCGGGGAGCTGTTTTTT.

The CDR3 DNA follows: TGTGCCAGTTCTTGGGCCCTGAATTCACCCCTCCACTTT. This encodes CASSWALNSPLHF. The chain has TRBV19 and TRBJ1-6; D is ambiguous. Per the germline V gene, CDR1 is LNHDA and CDR2 is SQIVND (reference sequence). The ends were cut back, 8 bases at V and 7 bases at J, with 12 bases in the middle. The CDR3 is 13 residues long.

The chain has TRBV11-3 and TRBJ2-5, with 8 bases lining up with TRBD2. There are 13 residues in the CDR3. Germline V CDR1 and CDR2: SGHNT, YENEEA. V trimming: 8 bases; J trimming: 1 base; junction bases outside the gene matches: 3. The CDR3 coding sequence is TGTGCCAGCGGAACTAGCGGCCAAGAGACCCAGTACTTC. This codes for CASGTSGQETQYF.

Concerning this clone: Different DNA sequences within this sample yield the same CDR3. The chain combines TRBV5-1 with TRBJ2-1, with D perhaps TRBD2 (6 bases). Germline V gene data show CDR1 as SGHRS and CDR2 as YFSETQ. This CDR3 region has 14 residues. V lost 0 bases, J lost 4 bases, and 8 bases lay in between. CDR3 coding DNA: TGCGCCAGCAGCTTGGGGGACTCGTACAATGAGCAGTTCTTC. Translated, it gives CASSLGDSYNEQFF.

This rearrangement joins TRBV2 to TRBJ1-4, with D possibly matching TRBD1 (6 bases). The germline V gene encodes CDR1 SNHLY and CDR2 FYNNEI. CDR3 size: 15 residues. V lost 4 bases and J lost 5, with 14 bases in between. CDR3 region: CASSVGDTLNEKLFF. The DNA for the CDR3 is TGTGCCAGCAGTGTCGGGGACACATTAAATGAAAAACTGTTTTTT. The variable domain in full, with the rest retrieved from reference TRBV2 and TRBJ1-4, is EPEVTQTPSHQVTQMGQEVILRCVPISNHLYFYWYRQILGQKVEFLVSFYNNEISEKSEIFDDQFSVERPDGSNFTLKIRSTKLEDSAMYFCASSVGDTLNEKLFFGSGTQLSVL.

This chain links TRBV27 with TRBJ2-2, with 9 bases aligning to TRBD1. CDR1 MNHEY and CDR2 SMNVEV come from the germline V gene (reference sequence). V lost 5 bases, J lost 0 bases, and 13 bases stayed unmatched. The CDR3 consists of 19 residues. The CDR3 loop reads CASSLGTGTTLSNTGELFF. The CDR3 region has the DNA TGTGCCAGCAGTCTCGGGACAGGGACAACGTTATCGAACACCGGGGAGCTGTTTTTT.

This clone has only one observation. This chain uses TRBV19 with TRBJ2-2; TRBD1 agrees at 8 bases. The V gene end was trimmed by 1 base and the J gene end by 0 bases; junction bases not matched to a gene: 1. The CDR3 consists of 16 residues. CDR1 and CDR2 from the germline V gene are LNHDA and SQIVND (reference sequence). CDR3 sequence: CASSIARGPNTGELFF. Here the CDR3 DNA reads TGTGCCAGTAGTATAGCCAGGGGGCCGAACACCGGGGAGCTGTTTTTT.

The chain joins TRBV19 to TRBJ2-1; weak D call: TRBD2 (6 bases). The CDR3 runs 12 residues. The germline V gene has CDR1 LNHDA and CDR2 SQIVND (reference sequence). V lost 3 bases to trimming and J lost 10 bases, with 10 bases between them. The CDR3 is CASSIGGREQFF. DNA of the CDR3: TGTGCCAGTAGTATTGGGGGGAGGGAGCAGTTCTTC.

This chain connects TRBV12-5 to TRBJ1-2; D gene uncertain. The CDR3 length is 13 residues. Per germline, CDR1 LGHNT and CDR2 FRNRAP. Deletions cut 2 bases from V and 6 bases from J, with 10 bases between. CDR3 sequence (DNA): TGTGCTAGTGGTTTGTACAGTGTTCATGGCTACACCTTC. It encodes CASGLYSVHGYTF.

This clone is a singleton in its sample. This chain connects TRBV6-5 to TRBJ1-5, with a possible D match to TRBD1 (6 bases). CDR3 length: 14 residues. Germline assignment: CDR1 MNHEY and CDR2 SVGAGI. V lost 6 bases, J lost 6 bases, and 15 bases lay in between. CDR3 in amino acids: CASSAGEWGQPQHF. Here the CDR3 DNA reads TGTGCCAGCAGCGCAGGGGAATGGGGTCAGCCCCAGCATTTT.

V gene TRBV10-3 combines with J gene TRBJ1-3; D might be TRBD1 (5 bases). Germline assignment: CDR1 ENHRY and CDR2 SYGVKD. Deletions cut 6 bases from V and 0 bases from J, with 12 bases between. CDR3 length equals 15 residues. The CDR3 DNA follows: TGTGCCATCAGAAGGGACGGGAGCTCTGGAAACACCATATATTTT. Translated: CAIRRDGSSGNTIYF.

This chain connects TRBV5-1 to TRBJ1-2, with 10 nucleotides matching TRBD1. The CDR3 has 15 residues. V was pared by 3 bases and J by 2 bases, with 4 bases of the junction left unmatched. Germline loops: CDR1 SGHRS, CDR2 YFSETQ. This chain's CDR3 is CASSWGTGANYGYTF. The CDR3 DNA follows: TGCGCCAGCAGCTGGGGGACAGGGGCAAACTATGGCTACACCTTC.

V usage is TRBV3-1 (or the pseudogene TRBV3-2) and J usage is TRBJ1-4; perhaps TRBD1 as D (6 bases). The CDR3 sequence is 15 residues long. Germline V gene sequence: CDR1 LGHDT, CDR2 YNNKEL (reference sequence). V lost 4 bases and J 5 bases, leaving 14 bases between the germline ends. This CDR3 is CASSLGGARNEKLFF. CDR3 coding DNA: TGTGCCAGCAGCCTCGGGGGGGCGAGAAATGAAAAACTGTTTTTT.

The V call is TRBV5-1, the J call TRBJ2-7, with D maybe TRBD1 (5 bases). CDR3 size: 15 residues. Trimming took off 4 bases at V and 2 bases at J, with 16 bases between the two ends. Germline CDR1 is SGHRS and CDR2 is YFSETQ. Written as DNA, the CDR3 is TGCGCCAGCAGCCGGGCGGCAGGGCTTACCTACGAGCAGTACTTC. It is translated as CASSRAAGLTYEQYF.

The chain recombines TRBV30 with TRBJ1-1; 8 nucleotides align to TRBD1. This CDR3 is 15 amino acids long. Germline CDR1 reads GTSNPN; CDR2 reads SVGIG (reference sequence). Trimming removed 2 bases from V and 0 bases from J; junction bases left unmatched: 5. Here the CDR3 DNA reads TGTGCCTGGAGTTCAACAGGGGGGATGAACACTGAAGCTTTCTTT. As protein: CAWSSTGGMNTEAFF.

This chain uses TRBV28 with TRBJ2-7; 8 bases align to TRBD1. The germline gives CDR1 MDHEN, CDR2 SYDVKM. CDR3 length: 14 amino acids. The junction had 15 bases not matched to a gene; V was cut back by 6 bases and J by 11 bases. CDR3 sequence: CASSSQGDRTWEYF. The CDR3 bases are TGTGCCAGCAGCTCCCAAGGGGACAGGACTTGGGAGTACTTC.

V usage is TRBV19 and J usage is TRBJ1-5, with D possibly being TRBD1 (5 bases). The CDR3 length is 14 residues. Germline V gene data show CDR1 as LNHDA and CDR2 as SQIVND (reference sequence). V dropped 4 bases and J dropped 6 bases, with 13 bases sitting between them. CDR3 DNA: TGTGCCAGTAGTACCTGGGACTCTCGTCAGCCCCAGCATTTT. This translates into CASSTWDSRQPQHF. The entire variable domain, with the rest obtained from reference TRBV19 and TRBJ1-5, is as follows: DGGITQSPKYLFRKEGQNVTLSCEQNLNHDAMYWYRQDPGQGLRLIYYSQIVNDFQKGDIAEGYSVSREKKESFPLTVTSAQKNPTAFYLCASSTWDSRQPQHFGDGTRLSIL.

This clone was detected only a few times. The chain recombines TRBV5-6 with TRBJ1-3; D is unresolved. In germline, CDR1 is SGHDT, CDR2 YYEEEE. The V end was cut by 0 bases, the J end by 5 bases, with 9 bases between. The CDR3 loop spans 14 amino acids. The CDR3 region has the DNA TGTGCCAGCAGCTTGGTTTCAAGCCGAAACACCATATATTTT. Translating gives CASSLVSSRNTIYF.

This chain joins TRBV6-5 and TRBJ1-3; D perhaps matches TRBD1 (6 bases). The CDR3 loop spans 14 amino acids. The germline V gene encodes CDR1 MNHEY and CDR2 SVGAGI. V was pared by 7 bases and J by 1 base, with 11 bases between. The CDR3 DNA reads as TGTGCCAGCAAGACAGGTTGGTCTGGAAACACCATATATTTT. Amino acid sequence: CASKTGWSGNTIYF.

V usage is TRBV5-5 and J usage is TRBJ1-1; TRBD1 is a possible D gene (5 bases). The ends were cut back, 0 bases at V and 3 bases at J, with 12 bases in the middle. The CDR3 loop spans 15 amino acids. Germline values: CDR1 SGHKS, CDR2 YYEKEE (reference sequence). CDR3 in amino acids: CASSLVAGKDTEAFF. The CDR3, as DNA: TGTGCCAGCAGCTTGGTGGCAGGGAAGGACACTGAAGCTTTCTTT. The full variable domain, in which reference TRBV5-5 and TRBJ1-1 provide the parts outside the CDR3, is DAGVTQSPTHLIKTRGQQVTLRCSPISGHKSVSWYQQVLGQGPQFIFQYYEKEERGRGNFPDRFSARQFPNYSSELNVNALLLGDSALYLCASSLVAGKDTEAFFGQGTRLTVV.

The chain carries TRBV7-9 and TRBJ1-4; 9 bases match TRBD1. V shed 1 base, J shed 7 bases, and the junction held 13 bases outside the gene matches. Germline CDR1 is SEHNR and CDR2 is FQNEAQ (reference sequence). The CDR3 spans 18 residues. CDR3 in DNA: TGTGCCAGCAGCTTAGGCGTAACAACAGGGGGCGTATTTGAAAAACTGTTTTTT. Translated, it gives CASSLGVTTGGVFEKLFF.

CDR3 bases: TGTGCCAGCAGTGTTGTCGCCTACGAGCAGTACTTC. Translating it yields CASSVVAYEQYF. This chain links TRBV2 with TRBJ2-7; D is undetermined. The CDR3 covers 12 residues. Germline loops: CDR1 SNHLY, CDR2 FYNNEI. Deletions cut 4 bases from V and 2 bases from J, with 6 bases between. The variable domain in full, completed from reference TRBV2 and TRBJ2-7, reads EPEVTQTPSHQVTQMGQEVILRCVPISNHLYFYWYRQILGQKVEFLVSFYNNEISEKSEIFDDQFSVERPDGSNFTLKIRSTKLEDSAMYFCASSVVAYEQYFGPGTRLTVT.

V usage is TRBV19 and J usage is TRBJ2-1, with TRBD2 matching 14 bases. Looked up from germline, CDR1 is LNHDA and CDR2 is SQIVND (reference sequence). With V trimmed by 5 bases and J by 3 bases, 9 bases remained unmatched. There are 18 residues in the CDR3. In nucleotides, the CDR3 is TGTGCCAGTAGTTCGGGACTAGCGGGAGTAGTAGACTACAATGAGCAGTTCTTC. It is translated as CASSSGLAGVVDYNEQFF. Filled out from reference TRBV19 and TRBJ2-1, the complete variable domain reads DGGITQSPKYLFRKEGQNVTLSCEQNLNHDAMYWYRQDPGQGLRLIYYSQIVNDFQKGDIAEGYSVSREKKESFPLTVTSAQKNPTAFYLCASSSGLAGVVDYNEQFFGPGTRLTVL.

The chain links TRBV3-1 (or the pseudogene TRBV3-2) to TRBJ2-1, with TRBD2 matching over 11 bases. This CDR3 has 16 amino acids. V was pared by 1 base and J by 8 bases, with 7 bases of the junction left unmatched. The germline V gene has CDR1 LGHDT and CDR2 YNNKEL (reference sequence). CDR3 region: CASSQGLAGRIYEQFF. The CDR3 nucleotides are TGTGCCAGCAGCCAAGGACTAGCGGGACGTATCTATGAGCAGTTCTTC.